The sequence of this T cell receptor beta chain was determined in a study of blood T cell repertoires in COVID-19. Study details: T cells, B-cell-depleted T cells, or PBMCs provided the cDNA or gDNA that served as material.

Libraries were prepared by immunoSEQ multiplex PCR; TCRdb keeps only in-frame clonotypes and omits some of them. This table holds about 85,000 clones, approximately 79% found once. Germline V gene lookup returns CDR1 SGHNT and CDR2 YYREEE (reference sequence). V was clipped by 0 bases and J by 0 bases, with 10 bases between them. CDR3 length: 16 residues. V and J are TRBV5-4 and TRBJ1-3; D gene ambiguous. The sample consisted of peripheral blood. This clonotype was sampled from a man between 70 and 80 years old with acute or convalescent COVID-19. CDR3 protein: CASSLGLSSSGNTIYF. CDR3 DNA: TGTGCCAGCAGCTTGGGACTGTCGAGCTCTGGAAACACCATATATTTT.